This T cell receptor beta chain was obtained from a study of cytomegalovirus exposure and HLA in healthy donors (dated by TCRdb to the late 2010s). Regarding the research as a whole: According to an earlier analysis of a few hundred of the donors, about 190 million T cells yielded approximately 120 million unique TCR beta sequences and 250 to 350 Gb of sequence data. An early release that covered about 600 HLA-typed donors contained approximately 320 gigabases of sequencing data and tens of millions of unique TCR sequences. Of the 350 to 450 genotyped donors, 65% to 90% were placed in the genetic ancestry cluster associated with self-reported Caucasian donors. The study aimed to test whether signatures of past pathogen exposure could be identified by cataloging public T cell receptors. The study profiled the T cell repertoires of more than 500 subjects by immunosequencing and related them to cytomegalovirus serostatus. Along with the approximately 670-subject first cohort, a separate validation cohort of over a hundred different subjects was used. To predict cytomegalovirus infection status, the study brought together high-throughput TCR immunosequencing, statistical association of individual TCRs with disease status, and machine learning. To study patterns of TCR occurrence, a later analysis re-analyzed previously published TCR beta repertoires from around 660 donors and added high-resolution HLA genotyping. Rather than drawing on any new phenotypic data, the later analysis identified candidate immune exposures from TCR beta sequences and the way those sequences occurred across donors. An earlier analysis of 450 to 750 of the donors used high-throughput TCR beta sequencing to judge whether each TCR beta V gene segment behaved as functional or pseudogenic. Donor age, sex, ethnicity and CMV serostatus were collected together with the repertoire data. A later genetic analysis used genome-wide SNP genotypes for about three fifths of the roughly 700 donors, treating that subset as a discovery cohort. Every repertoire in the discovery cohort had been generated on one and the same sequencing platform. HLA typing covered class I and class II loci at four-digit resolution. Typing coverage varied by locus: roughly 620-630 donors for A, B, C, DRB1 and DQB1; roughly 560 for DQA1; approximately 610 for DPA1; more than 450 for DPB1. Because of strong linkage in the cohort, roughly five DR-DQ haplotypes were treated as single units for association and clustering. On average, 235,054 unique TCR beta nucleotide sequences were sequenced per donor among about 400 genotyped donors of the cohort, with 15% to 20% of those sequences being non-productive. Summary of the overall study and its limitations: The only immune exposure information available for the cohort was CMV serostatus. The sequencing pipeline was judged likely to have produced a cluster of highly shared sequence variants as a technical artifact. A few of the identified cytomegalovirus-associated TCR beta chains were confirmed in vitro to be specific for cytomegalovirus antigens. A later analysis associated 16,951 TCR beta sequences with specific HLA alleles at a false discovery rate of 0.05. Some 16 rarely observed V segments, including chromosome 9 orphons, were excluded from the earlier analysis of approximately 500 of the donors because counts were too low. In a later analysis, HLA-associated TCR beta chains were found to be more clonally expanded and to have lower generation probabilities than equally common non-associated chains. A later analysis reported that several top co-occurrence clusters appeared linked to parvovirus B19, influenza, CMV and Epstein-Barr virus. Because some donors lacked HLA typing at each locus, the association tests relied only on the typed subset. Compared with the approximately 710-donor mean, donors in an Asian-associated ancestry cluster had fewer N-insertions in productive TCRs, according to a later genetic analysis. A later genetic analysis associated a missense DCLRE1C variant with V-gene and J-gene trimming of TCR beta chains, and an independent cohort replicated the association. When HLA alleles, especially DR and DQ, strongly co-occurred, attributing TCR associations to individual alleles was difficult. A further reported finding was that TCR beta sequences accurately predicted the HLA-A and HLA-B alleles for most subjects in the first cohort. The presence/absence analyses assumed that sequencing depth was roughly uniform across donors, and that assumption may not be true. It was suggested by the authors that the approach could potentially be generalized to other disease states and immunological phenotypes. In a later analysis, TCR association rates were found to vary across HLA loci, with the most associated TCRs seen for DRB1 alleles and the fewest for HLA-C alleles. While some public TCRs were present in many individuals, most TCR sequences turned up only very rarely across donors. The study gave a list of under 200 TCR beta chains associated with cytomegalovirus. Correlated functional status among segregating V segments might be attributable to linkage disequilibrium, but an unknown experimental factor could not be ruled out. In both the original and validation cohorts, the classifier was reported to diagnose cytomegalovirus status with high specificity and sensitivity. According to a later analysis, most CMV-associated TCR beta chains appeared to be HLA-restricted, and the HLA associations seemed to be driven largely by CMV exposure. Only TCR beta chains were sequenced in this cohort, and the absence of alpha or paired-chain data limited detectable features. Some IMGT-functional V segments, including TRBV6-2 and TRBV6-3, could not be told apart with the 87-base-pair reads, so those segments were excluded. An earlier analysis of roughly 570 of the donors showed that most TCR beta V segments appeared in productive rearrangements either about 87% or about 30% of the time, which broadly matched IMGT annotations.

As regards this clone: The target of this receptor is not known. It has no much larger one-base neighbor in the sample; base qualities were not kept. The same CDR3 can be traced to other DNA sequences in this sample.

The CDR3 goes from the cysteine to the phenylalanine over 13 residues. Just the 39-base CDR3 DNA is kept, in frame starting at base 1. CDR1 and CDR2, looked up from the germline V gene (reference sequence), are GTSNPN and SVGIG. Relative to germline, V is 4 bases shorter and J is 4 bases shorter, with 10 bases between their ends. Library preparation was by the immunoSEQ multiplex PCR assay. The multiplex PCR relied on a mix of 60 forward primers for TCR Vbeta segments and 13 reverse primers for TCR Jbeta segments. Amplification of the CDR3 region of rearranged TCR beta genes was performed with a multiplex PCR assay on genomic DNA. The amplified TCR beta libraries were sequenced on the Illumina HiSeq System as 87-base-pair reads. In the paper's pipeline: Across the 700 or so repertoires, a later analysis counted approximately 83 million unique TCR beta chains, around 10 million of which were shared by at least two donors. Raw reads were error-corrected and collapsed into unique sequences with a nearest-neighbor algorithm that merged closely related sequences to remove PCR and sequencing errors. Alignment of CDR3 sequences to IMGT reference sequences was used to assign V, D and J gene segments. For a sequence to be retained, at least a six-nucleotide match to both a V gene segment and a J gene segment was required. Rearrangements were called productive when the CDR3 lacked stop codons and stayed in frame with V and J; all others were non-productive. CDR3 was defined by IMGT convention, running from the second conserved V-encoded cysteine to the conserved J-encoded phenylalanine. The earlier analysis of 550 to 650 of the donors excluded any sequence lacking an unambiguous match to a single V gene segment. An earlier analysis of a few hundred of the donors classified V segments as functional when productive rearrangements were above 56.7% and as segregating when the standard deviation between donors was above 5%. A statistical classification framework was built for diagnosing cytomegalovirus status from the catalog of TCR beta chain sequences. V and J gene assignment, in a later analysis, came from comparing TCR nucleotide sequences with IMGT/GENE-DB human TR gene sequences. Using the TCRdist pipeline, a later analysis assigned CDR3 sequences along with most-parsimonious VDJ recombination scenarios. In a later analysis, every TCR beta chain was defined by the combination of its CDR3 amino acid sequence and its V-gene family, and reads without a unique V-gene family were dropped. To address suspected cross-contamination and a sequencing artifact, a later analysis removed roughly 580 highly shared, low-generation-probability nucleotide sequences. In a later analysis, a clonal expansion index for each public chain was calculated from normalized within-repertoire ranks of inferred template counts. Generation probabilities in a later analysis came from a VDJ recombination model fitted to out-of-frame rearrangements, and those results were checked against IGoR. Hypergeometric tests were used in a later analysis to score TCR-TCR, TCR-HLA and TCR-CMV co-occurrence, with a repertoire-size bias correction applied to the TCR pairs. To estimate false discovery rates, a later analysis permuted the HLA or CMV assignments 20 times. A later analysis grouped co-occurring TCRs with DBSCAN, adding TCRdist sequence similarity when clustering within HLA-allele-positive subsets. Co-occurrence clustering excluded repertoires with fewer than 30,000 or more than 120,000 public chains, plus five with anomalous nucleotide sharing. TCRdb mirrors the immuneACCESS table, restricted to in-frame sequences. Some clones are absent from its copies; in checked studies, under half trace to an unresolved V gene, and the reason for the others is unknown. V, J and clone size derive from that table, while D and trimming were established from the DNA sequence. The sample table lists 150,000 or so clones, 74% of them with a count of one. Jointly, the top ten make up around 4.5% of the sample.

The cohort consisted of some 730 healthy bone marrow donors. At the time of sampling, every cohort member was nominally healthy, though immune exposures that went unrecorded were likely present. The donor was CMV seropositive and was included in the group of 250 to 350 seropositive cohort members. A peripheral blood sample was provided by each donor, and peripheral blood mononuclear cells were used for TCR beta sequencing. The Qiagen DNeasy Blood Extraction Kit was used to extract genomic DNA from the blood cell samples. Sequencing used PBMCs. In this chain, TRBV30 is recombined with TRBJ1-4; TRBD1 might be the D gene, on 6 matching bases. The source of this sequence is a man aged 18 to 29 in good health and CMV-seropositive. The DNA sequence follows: TGTGCCTGGACTGGACAGCTTAATGAAAAACTGTTTTTT. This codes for CAWTGQLNEKLFF.